This T cell receptor (beta chain) was found in a study of memory CD4+ T cells and cytomegalovirus serostatus. This table comes from immunoSEQ multiplex PCR, and its TCRdb copy is limited to in-frame clones, with some not included. There are 75,000 to 95,000 clones in the sample; 65% to 85% occur only once, and around 0.77% lies in the top ten. The V and J ends lost 0 bases and 6 bases respectively, with 12 bases between them. CDR1 and CDR2 (germline): ENHRY, SYGVKD. This CDR3 region has 16 residues. The sort gate was single viable CD3+CD4+CD8-CD45RO+ cells for memory CD4+ T cells. Serostatus was set by detecting CMV pp150, pp28, p38, p52 IgG. This clone is medium-sized (0.01 to 0.1%) in the sample.

The chain joins TRBV10-3 to TRBJ1-6; a weak D match, TRBD1 (5 bases). The sequencing input was memory CD4+ T cells from blood. The sequence came from an adult in good health and CMV-seronegative. CDR3 in amino acids: CAISESEGAANSPLHF. In DNA form, the CDR3 reads TGTGCCATCAGTGAGTCCGAAGGGGCAGCTAATTCACCCCTCCACTTT.